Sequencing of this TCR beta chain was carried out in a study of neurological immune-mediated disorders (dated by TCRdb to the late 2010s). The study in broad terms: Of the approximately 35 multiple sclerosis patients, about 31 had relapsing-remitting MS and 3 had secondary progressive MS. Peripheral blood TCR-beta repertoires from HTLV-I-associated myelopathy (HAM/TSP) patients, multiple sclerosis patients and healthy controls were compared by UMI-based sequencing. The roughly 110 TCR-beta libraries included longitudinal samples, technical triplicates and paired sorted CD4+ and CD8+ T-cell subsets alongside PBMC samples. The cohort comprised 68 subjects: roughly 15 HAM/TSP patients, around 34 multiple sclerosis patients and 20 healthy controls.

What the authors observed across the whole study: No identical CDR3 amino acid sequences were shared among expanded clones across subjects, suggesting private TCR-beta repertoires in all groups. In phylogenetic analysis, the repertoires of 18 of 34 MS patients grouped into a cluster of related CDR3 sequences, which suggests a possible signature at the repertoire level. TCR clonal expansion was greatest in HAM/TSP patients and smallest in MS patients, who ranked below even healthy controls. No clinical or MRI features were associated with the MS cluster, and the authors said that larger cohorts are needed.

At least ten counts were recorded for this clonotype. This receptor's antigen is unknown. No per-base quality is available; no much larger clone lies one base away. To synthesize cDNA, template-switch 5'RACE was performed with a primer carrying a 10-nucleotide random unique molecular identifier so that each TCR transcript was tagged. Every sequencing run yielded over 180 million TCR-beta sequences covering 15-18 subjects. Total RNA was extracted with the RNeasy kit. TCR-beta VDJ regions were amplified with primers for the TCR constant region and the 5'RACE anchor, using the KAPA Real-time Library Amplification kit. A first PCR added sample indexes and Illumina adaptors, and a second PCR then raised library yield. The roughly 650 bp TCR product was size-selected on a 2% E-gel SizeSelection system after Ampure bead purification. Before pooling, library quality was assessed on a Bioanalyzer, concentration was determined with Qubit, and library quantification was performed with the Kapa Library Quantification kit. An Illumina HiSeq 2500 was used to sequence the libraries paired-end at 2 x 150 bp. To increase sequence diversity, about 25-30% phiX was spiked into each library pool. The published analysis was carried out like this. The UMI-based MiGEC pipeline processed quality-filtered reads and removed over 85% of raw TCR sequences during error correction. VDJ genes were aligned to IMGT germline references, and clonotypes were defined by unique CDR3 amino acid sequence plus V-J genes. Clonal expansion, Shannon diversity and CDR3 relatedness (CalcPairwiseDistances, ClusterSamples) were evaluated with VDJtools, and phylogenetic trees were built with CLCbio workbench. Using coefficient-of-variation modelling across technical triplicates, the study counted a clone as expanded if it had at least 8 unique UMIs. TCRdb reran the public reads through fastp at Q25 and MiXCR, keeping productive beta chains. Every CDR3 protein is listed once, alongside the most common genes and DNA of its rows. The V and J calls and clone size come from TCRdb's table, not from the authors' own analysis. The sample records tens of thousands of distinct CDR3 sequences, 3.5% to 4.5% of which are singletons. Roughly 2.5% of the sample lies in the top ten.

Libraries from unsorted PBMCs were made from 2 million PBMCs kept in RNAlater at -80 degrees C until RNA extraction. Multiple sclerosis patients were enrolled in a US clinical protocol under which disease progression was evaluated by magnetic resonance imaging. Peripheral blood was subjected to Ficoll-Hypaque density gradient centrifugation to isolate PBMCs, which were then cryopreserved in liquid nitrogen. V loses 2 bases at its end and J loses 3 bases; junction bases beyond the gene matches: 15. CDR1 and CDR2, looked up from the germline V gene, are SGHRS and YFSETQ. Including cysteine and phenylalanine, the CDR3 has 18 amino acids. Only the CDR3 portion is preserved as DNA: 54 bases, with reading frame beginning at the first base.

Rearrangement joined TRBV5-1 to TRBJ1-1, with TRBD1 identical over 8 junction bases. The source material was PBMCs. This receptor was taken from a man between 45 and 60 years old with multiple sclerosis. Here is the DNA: TGCGCCAGCAGCTTCTCATTGAGGCAGGGGGCATCGGACACTGAAGCTTTCTTT. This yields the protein CASSFSLRQGASDTEAFF.